This TCR beta chain was sequenced for a study of T cell repertoires in cytomegalovirus infection. V lost 6 bases and J lost 0, with 16 bases in between. The CDR3 is made up of 16 amino acids. Germline V CDR1 and CDR2: SNHLY, FYNNEI. This clonotype was seen more than once but under ten times. Its antigen remains unknown. TCRdb re-derived calls from the reads in MiXCR, one entry per CDR3 protein. In the table there are about 250,000 distinct CDR3 sequences, 5% to 8.5% of which are singletons. Study-level findings and limits: There were HLA-C-restricted CMV-specific TCR beta clonotypes dominating the ex vivo response.

This sequence joins TRBV2 and TRBJ2-3; D is undetermined. Source material: PBMCs. The origin of this receptor is a human donor in good health (CMV status not recorded). Some clones in this sample may be carry-over from other donors' samples. The DNA of the CDR3 is TGTGCCAGCAGCCGCGACACAGCTTCTAGCACAGATACGCAGTATTTT. Translation: CASSRDTASSTDTQYF.